This T cell receptor (beta chain) came from a study of cytomegalovirus exposure and HLA in healthy donors. The study ran its PCR with 60 Vbeta and 13 Jbeta primers. In the original processing: An analysis that came later counted 80 million or so unique TCR beta chains, 10 million to 11 million shared. Method: immunoSEQ multiplex PCR; TCRdb's copy keeps in-frame clones and lacks some. V and J calls and clone size are those listed in that table; D and trimming were worked out from the DNA. The table lists 150,000 to 200,000 clones, 80% to 90% of them singletons, with about 2% in the top ten. Material for sequencing was PBMCs. This clonotype originated in a young man in good health and CMV-seropositive.

The CDR3 here is CASSLSWGGGEQFF. The DNA for the CDR3 is TGCGCCAGCAGCTTGAGCTGGGGGGGCGGTGAGCAGTTCTTC. This chain joins TRBV5-1 and TRBJ2-1; perhaps TRBD2 as D (7 bases). V was shortened by 1 base and J by 9 bases, with 14 bases between the two germline ends. The CDR3 has 14 amino acids. CDR1 is SGHRS, CDR2 YFSETQ, per germline. Full variable domain (rest looked up from reference TRBV5-1 and TRBJ2-1): KAGVTQTPRYLIKTRGQQVTLSCSPISGHRSVSWYQQTPGQGLQFLFEYFSETQRNKGNFPGRFSGRQFSNSRSEMNVSTLELGDSALYLCASSLSWGGGEQFFGPGTRLTVL.